This T cell receptor (beta chain) was observed in a study of cytomegalovirus exposure and HLA in healthy donors. At the level of the study: In an early release, HLA-typed donors contributed tens of millions of unique TCR sequences.

PCR used 60 Vbeta primers and 13 Jbeta primers. Assay: immunoSEQ multiplex PCR; the TCRdb copy retains only in-frame clones and omits some. The sample holds about 180,000 clones; 70% to 80% are singletons and the top ten take around 1.5%. The germline CDR1 and CDR2 sequences are SGHAT and FQDESV (reference sequence). The CDR3 loop spans 15 amino acids. V dropped 7 bases and J dropped 0; count of bases not matched to a gene: 6. The TCR originated in a woman younger than 45 in good health and CMV-seropositive. Source material: PBMCs. The chain links TRBV11-1 to TRBJ2-3; TRBD1 agrees at 8 bases. The CDR3: CASNERTGSTDTQYF. CDR3 in DNA: TGTGCCAGCAACGAACGGACAGGGAGCACAGATACGCAGTATTTT.